This T cell receptor (beta chain) was obtained from a study of T cells in Graves' hyperthyroidism and ophthalmopathy. Amplification yielded TCR beta CDR3 regions, with RNA transcripts as the source. The TCR CDR3 was amplified in a first-round RT-PCR using the HTBI primer set. TCRdb reprocessed the multiplex PCR reads with MiXCR, giving one entry per CDR3 protein. Of a few hundred thousand distinct CDR3 sequences in the sample, approximately 14% were seen once. This CDR3 contains 19 residues. Trimming took off 0 bases at V and 0 bases at J, with 18 bases between the two ends. Germline V CDR1 and CDR2: LGHDT, YNNKEL (reference sequence). This clonotype was seen repeatedly, ten times or more.

The sequence was collected from a woman in her 30s with Graves' ophthalmopathy. This sequence joins TRBV3-1 and TRBJ1-3; no firm D call. The specimen sequenced was blood. CDR3 region: CASSQEALGVPYSGNTIYF. The CDR3 region has the DNA TGTGCCAGCAGCCAAGAGGCCCTCGGGGTCCCTTACTCTGGAAACACCATATATTTT. The whole variable domain, filled in from reference TRBV3-1 and TRBJ1-3, reads DTAVSQTPKYLVTQMGNDKSIKCEQNLGHDTMYWYKQDSKKFLKIMFSYNNKELIINETVPNRFSPKSPDKAHLNLHINSLELGDSAVYFCASSQEALGVPYSGNTIYFGEGSWLTVV.